Below, 29 T cell receptor beta chains from the same sample are listed, as sequenced in a study of blood T cell repertoires in COVID-19. The protocol was immunoSEQ multiplex PCR, while the TCRdb copy is restricted to in-frame clones and leaves out a portion. Of hundreds of thousands of clones in the sample, around 83% are singletons; the top ten hold roughly 9.6%. The sample was peripheral blood. Receptors were obtained from a woman older than 75 with acute or convalescent COVID-19.

J is TRBJ2-7 and V is TRBV11-2; 7 bases are a match to TRBD2. The trim removed 1 base at V and 1 base at J, leaving 13 bases unmatched. CDR1 and CDR2 from the germline V gene are SGHAT and FQNNGV. This CDR3 spans 18 amino acids. This CDR3 reads CASSLGAPGGGRSYEQYF. The CDR3 DNA reads TGTGCCAGCAGCTTAGGAGCCCCTGGGGGGGGGAGATCCTACGAGCAGTACTTC. Full variable domain (rest looked up from reference TRBV11-2 and TRBJ2-7): EAGVAQSPRYKIIEKRQSVAFWCNPISGHATLYWYQQILGQGPKLLIQFQNNGVVDDSQLPKDRFSAERLKGVDSTLKIQPAKLEDSAVYLCASSLGAPGGGRSYEQYFGPGTRLTVT.

CDR3 nucleotide sequence: TGTGCCAGCAGCCCGACAGGGGGCAGGAGTTATGGCTACACCTTC. Its protein is CASSPTGGRSYGYTF. The chain employs TRBV6-5 and TRBJ1-2; 10 bases align to TRBD1. This CDR3 has 15 residues. Germline V gene data show CDR1 as MNHEY and CDR2 as SVGAGI. V lost 6 bases to trimming and J lost 5 bases; unmatched junction nucleotides: 9.

The chain recombines TRBV11-3 with TRBJ2-5; D may be TRBD1 (6 bases). This CDR3 spans 14 amino acids. The germline CDR1 and CDR2 sequences are SGHNT and YENEEA. Trimming removed 2 bases at V and 7 bases at J, with 14 bases between. The CDR3 coding sequence is TGTGCCAGCAGCTTAACAGGGCCGAGGGGGACCCAGTACTTC. Protein sequence: CASSLTGPRGTQYF.

The V and J genes are TRBV18 and TRBJ2-3; D gene ambiguous. The ends were cut back, 0 bases at V and 7 bases at J, with 8 bases in the middle. The CDR3 has 13 amino acids. CDR1 is KGHSH and CDR2 is LQKENI in the germline V gene. Written as DNA, the CDR3 is TGTGCCAGCTCACCACCGAGCGCCCATACGCAGTATTTT. It codes for CASSPPSAHTQYF.

This clone was recorded once. This chain joins TRBV18 and TRBJ1-5; 7 positions match TRBD1. Trimming cost V 5 bases and J 7 bases; bases outside gene matches: 5. CDR1 is KGHSH, CDR2 LQKENI, per germline. The CDR3 has 13 amino acids. The chain's CDR3 is CASSTTGEQPQHF. In DNA form, the CDR3 reads TGTGCCAGCTCAACTACAGGGGAACAGCCCCAGCATTTT. Using reference TRBV18 and TRBJ1-5 for the parts outside the CDR3, the full variable domain is NAGVMQNPRHLVRRRGQEARLRCSPMKGHSHVYWYRQLPEEGLKFMVYLQKENIIDESGMPKERFSAEFPKEGPSILRIQQVVRGDSAAYFCASSTTGEQPQHFGDGTRLSIL.

The chain is built from TRBV15 and TRBJ1-1; 12 nucleotides align to TRBD1. V shed 3 bases, J shed 4 bases, and the junction held 3 bases outside the gene matches. In germline, CDR1 is LNHNV, CDR2 YYDKDF (reference sequence). There are 15 residues in the CDR3. The CDR3 nucleotides are TGTGCCACCAGCAGTGGGACAGGGGGCACCACTGAAGCTTTCTTT. Translating it yields CATSSGTGGTTEAFF.

The rearrangement links TRBV2 to TRBJ1-5, with D uncertain. The CDR3 covers 12 residues. Germline CDR1 SNHLY, CDR2 FYNNEI. Trimming cost V 4 bases and J 6 bases, with 7 bases left between them. The CDR3 is CASSGEPQPQHF. DNA for the CDR3: TGTGCCAGCAGTGGCGAGCCTCAGCCCCAGCATTTT.

This chain uses TRBV20-1 with TRBJ1-3; D may be TRBD1 (5 bases). Germline loops: CDR1 DFQATT, CDR2 SNEGSKA (reference sequence). Trimming removed 3 bases at V and 4 bases at J, with 10 bases between. This CDR3 has 13 amino acids. The CDR3 DNA reads as TGCAGTGCTAGTACAGGATCAGGAAACACCATATATTTT. Protein sequence: CSASTGSGNTIYF.

V usage is TRBV7-8 and J usage is TRBJ1-5; possibly TRBD1 for D (6 bases). Looked up from germline, CDR1 is SGHVS and CDR2 is FQNEAQ. The CDR3 runs 15 residues. V shed 1 base and J shed 6 bases, with 13 bases lying between them. CDR3 in DNA: TGTGCCAGCAGCTTAGGGACAGATTATCTTCAGCCCCAGCATTTT. Protein: CASSLGTDYLQPQHF.

The rearrangement uses TRBV25-1 and TRBJ2-5, with 12 nucleotides matching TRBD2. This CDR3 is built from 13 residues. Germline assignment: CDR1 MGHDK and CDR2 SYGVNS. J gave up 6 bases and V 6 bases, and 2 bases lay outside the gene matches. The CDR3 sequence: CASRTSGGQTQYF. The CDR3 DNA reads as TGTGCCAGCAGGACTAGCGGGGGACAGACCCAGTACTTC.

The chain couples TRBV6-1 to TRBJ1-2; D gene uncertain. CDR3 length equals 16 residues. CDR1 and CDR2 (germline): MNHNS, SASEGT. Trimming took 0 bases from V and 6 from J, leaving 17 bases between them. The CDR3, as DNA: TGTGCCAGCAGTGAAGCCGGGGTGCGCGTCCGAGATGGCTACACCTTC. Its translation is CASSEAGVRVRDGYTF.

J is TRBJ1-2 and V is TRBV2; maybe TRBD1 (6 bases). This CDR3 comprises 13 residues. CDR1 and CDR2 from the germline V gene are SNHLY and FYNNEI. With 5 bases removed from V and 12 bases from J, the gap between germline ends came to 19 bases. CDR3 loop: CASSITGTSGDTF. DNA of the CDR3: TGTGCCAGCAGTATCACGGGGACATCCGGAGACACCTTC. Full variable domain (rest looked up from reference TRBV2 and TRBJ1-2): EPEVTQTPSHQVTQMGQEVILRCVPISNHLYFYWYRQILGQKVEFLVSFYNNEISEKSEIFDDQFSVERPDGSNFTLKIRSTKLEDSAMYFCASSITGTSGDTFGSGTRLTVV.

This clone was observed a single time. This rearrangement joins TRBV24-1 to TRBJ2-1, with 12 nucleotides matching TRBD2. The CDR3 has 16 residues. Germline-derived CDR1 and CDR2 are KGHDR and SFDVKD. V lost 3 bases, J lost 7 bases, and 6 bases stayed unmatched. As DNA, the CDR3 is TGTGCCACCAGTGATCCTCGGACTAGCGGGAAAAATGAGCAGTTCTTC. Protein sequence: CATSDPRTSGKNEQFF.

V and J are TRBV3-1 (or the pseudogene TRBV3-2) and TRBJ2-5; D is perhaps TRBD1 (6 bases). The CDR3 covers 15 residues. Germline V gene lookup returns CDR1 LGHDT and CDR2 YNNKEL (reference sequence). Trimming cost V 4 bases and J 8 bases, with 20 bases left between them. The CDR3 loop is CASSPTSGAAGTQYF. As DNA, the CDR3 is TGTGCCAGCAGCCCCACCTCAGGGGCCGCCGGAACCCAGTACTTC.

This clone turned up a few times. The chain couples TRBV7-8 to TRBJ2-7, with 10 positions matching TRBD1. The germline CDR1 and CDR2 sequences are SGHVS and FQNEAQ. CDR3 size: 15 residues. V trimming: 1 base; J trimming: 3 bases; junction bases outside the gene matches: 3. The CDR3 nucleotides read TGTGCCAGCAGCTTAGGGGGGACAGGGGTCTACGAGCAGTACTTC. This sequence encodes CASSLGGTGVYEQYF.

In this sample, this clone turned up a few times. The chain carries TRBV24-1 and TRBJ1-2; TRBD1 matches at 11 bases. This CDR3 is 15 amino acids long. Germline CDR1 reads KGHDR; CDR2 reads SFDVKD. With 0 bases clipped from V and 7 bases from J, the junction kept 3 bases outside the gene matches. In DNA form, the CDR3 reads TGTGCCACCAGTGATTTGGGACAGGGGGCAGGTGGCTACACCTTC. Residues: CATSDLGQGAGGYTF.

The chain couples TRBV11-2 to TRBJ2-1, with 12 bases matching TRBD2. Germline trimming cut 5 bases from V and 8 bases from J; bases unmatched to any gene: 10. The CDR3 has 16 amino acids. Per germline, CDR1 SGHAT and CDR2 FQNNGV. The chain's CDR3 is CASSPLASGGAYEQFF. The CDR3, as DNA: TGTGCCAGCAGCCCCCTGGCTAGCGGGGGGGCATATGAGCAGTTCTTC.

This clone was observed a handful of times. The genes are TRBV5-1 and TRBJ2-7; 7 positions match TRBD1. The ends lost 0 bases at V and 5 bases at J; junction bases unmatched: 8. The germline CDR1 and CDR2 sequences are SGHRS and YFSETQ. The CDR3 covers 15 residues. CDR3 DNA: TGCGCCAGCAGCTTGGGACAGGGAGTATCGGACGAGCAGTACTTC. Translating gives CASSLGQGVSDEQYF.

The rearrangement uses TRBV10-3 and TRBJ1-2, with D tentatively TRBD1 (6 bases). Germline loops: CDR1 ENHRY, CDR2 SYGVKD. The CDR3 totals 13 residues. The V end lost 8 bases, the J end lost 4 bases, and 14 bases lay between the germline ends. This CDR3 reads CAIRDNNPYGYTF. In nucleotides, the CDR3 is TGTGCCATCCGGGACAATAATCCCTATGGCTACACCTTC.

This clone was found once. The chain is built from TRBV3-1 (or the pseudogene TRBV3-2) and TRBJ1-5; 10 bases are a match to TRBD1. The CDR3 runs 15 residues. Germline CDR1 LGHDT, CDR2 YNNKEL (reference sequence). V shed 4 bases and J 6 bases; nucleotides not matched to a gene: 6. CDR3 DNA: TGTGCCAGCAGCCTTACGACAGGGGGCGGTCAGCCCCAGCATTTT. It yields the protein CASSLTTGGGQPQHF.

The V call is TRBV28, the J call TRBJ1-3; D gene uncertain. V was shortened by 7 bases and J by 0 bases, with 13 bases between the two germline ends. CDR1 and CDR2 from the germline V gene are MDHEN and SYDVKM. The length of the CDR3 is 15 residues. The CDR3 sequence is CASTFTRSSGNTIYF. The CDR3 coding sequence is TGTGCCAGCACCTTTACCCGCAGCTCTGGAAACACCATATATTTT.

J is TRBJ2-5 and V is TRBV7-8; 9 bases line up with TRBD1. Germline V gene data show CDR1 as SGHVS and CDR2 as FQNEAQ. V trimming: 5 bases; J trimming: 3 bases; junction bases outside the gene matches: 7. CDR3 size: 15 residues. CDR3 sequence: CASSRRGTGKETQYF. CDR3 sequence (DNA): TGTGCCAGCAGCCGCCGTGGGACAGGGAAAGAGACCCAGTACTTC.

This clone appeared a single time. The chain joins TRBV28 to TRBJ1-1; D gene unclear. Germline V CDR1 and CDR2: MDHEN, SYDVKM. This CDR3 has 13 amino acids. Trimming removed 7 bases at V and 4 bases at J, with 13 bases between. This chain's CDR3 is CASMLVTVTEAFF. CDR3 bases: TGTGCCAGCATGTTGGTTACGGTCACTGAAGCTTTCTTT.

A word on this clone: Other nucleotide sequences in the sample specify the same CDR3. CDR3 nucleotides: TGTGCCAGCTCACCACCCGGGACAGGGAATTCACCCCTCCACTTT. Its translation is CASSPPGTGNSPLHF. The chain joins TRBV18 to TRBJ1-6; 9 positions match TRBD1. Germline V gene data show CDR1 as KGHSH and CDR2 as LQKENI. This CDR3 contains 15 residues. The V segment lost 0 bases and the J segment 7 bases; nucleotides outside the gene matches: 1.

V is TRBV5-6 and J is TRBJ2-6; a possible D gene is TRBD1 (6 bases). The CDR3 is 15 amino acids. CDR1 and CDR2 from the germline V gene are SGHDT and YYEEEE. Trimming stripped 2 bases from V and 4 bases from J, with 10 bases between. CDR3 loop: CASSFRGVGANVLTF. The CDR3 nucleotides are TGTGCCAGCAGCTTCAGGGGTGTCGGGGCCAACGTCCTGACTTTC.

The V gene is TRBV9, the J gene TRBJ2-2; D call uncertain. Germline CDR1 is SGDLS and CDR2 is YYNGEE. There are 14 residues in the CDR3. The ends were cut back, 0 bases at V and 5 bases at J, with 8 bases in the middle. CDR3 coding DNA: TGTGCCAGCAGCGTAGCAACAGAGACCGGGGAGCTGTTTTTT. The encoded protein is CASSVATETGELFF.

This chain uses TRBV28 with TRBJ1-1, with no clear D. The ends were cut back, 5 bases at V and 0 bases at J, with 7 bases in the middle. The CDR3 has 13 residues. Germline V gene lookup returns CDR1 MDHEN and CDR2 SYDVKM. CDR3 bases: TGTGCCAGCAGTCCTCGGGTGAACACTGAAGCTTTCTTT. This translates into CASSPRVNTEAFF.

The rearrangement joins TRBV3-1 (or the pseudogene TRBV3-2) to TRBJ1-2; no definite D call. Per the germline V gene, CDR1 is LGHDT and CDR2 is YNNKEL (reference sequence). The ends were cut back, 2 bases at V and 1 base at J, with 8 bases in the middle. This CDR3 spans 14 amino acids. CDR3 residues: CASSQQPGNYGYTF. CDR3 bases: TGTGCCAGCAGCCAACAACCGGGTAACTATGGCTACACCTTC.

The genes are TRBV6-5 and TRBJ1-6; 7 bases are a match to TRBD1. The CDR3 contains 13 residues. J was trimmed by 10 bases and V by 4 bases; bases with no gene match: 4. Per the germline V gene, CDR1 is MNHEY and CDR2 is SVGAGI. The CDR3 spells CASSSGGGSPLHF. CDR3 nucleotide sequence: TGTGCCAGCAGTTCAGGGGGTGGCTCACCCCTCCACTTT.